This TCR beta chain comes out of a study of human T cells and chemical hapten exposure. Each CDR3 protein gets one entry after TCRdb re-called the RACE reads with MiXCR. The table shows about 70,000 distinct CDR3 sequences, with 8.5% to 9% occurring only once. Time point described: patch test 2, 6 weeks after DPC sensitization. The sample's treatment: therapeutic diphenylcyclopropenone sensitization with weekly scalp DPC. CDR3 length: 14 residues. Looked up from germline, CDR1 is LGHDT and CDR2 is YNNKEL (reference sequence). The J segment lost 10 bases and the V segment lost 2 bases, leaving 9 bases of the junction unmatched.

Here the sequenced sample was whole blood, taken in connection with sensitization to the hapten diphenylcyclopropenone (DPC). The clonotype was recovered from a woman in her forties or fifties with alopecia areata. Some clones in this sample may be carry-over from other donors' samples. The chain has TRBV3-1 and TRBJ2-7; 9 bases are a match to TRBD2. The CDR3 sequence: CASSQTPTSGQQYF. The CDR3 nucleotides read TGTGCCAGCAGCCAAACCCCGACTAGCGGACAACAGTACTTC.